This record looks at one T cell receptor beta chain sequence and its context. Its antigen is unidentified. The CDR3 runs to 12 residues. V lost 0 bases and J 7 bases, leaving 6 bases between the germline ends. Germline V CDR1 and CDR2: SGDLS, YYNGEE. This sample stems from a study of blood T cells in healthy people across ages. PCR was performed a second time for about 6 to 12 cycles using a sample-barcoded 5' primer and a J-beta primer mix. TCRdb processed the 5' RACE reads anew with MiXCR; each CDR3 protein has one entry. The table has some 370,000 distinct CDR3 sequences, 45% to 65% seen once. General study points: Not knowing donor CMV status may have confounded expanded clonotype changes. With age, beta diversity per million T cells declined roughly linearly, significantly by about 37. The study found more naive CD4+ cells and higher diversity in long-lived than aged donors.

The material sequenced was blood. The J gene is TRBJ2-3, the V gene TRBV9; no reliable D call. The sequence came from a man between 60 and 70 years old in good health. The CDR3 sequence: CASSVDAYTQYF. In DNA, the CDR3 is TGTGCCAGCAGCGTAGACGCGTATACGCAGTATTTT.